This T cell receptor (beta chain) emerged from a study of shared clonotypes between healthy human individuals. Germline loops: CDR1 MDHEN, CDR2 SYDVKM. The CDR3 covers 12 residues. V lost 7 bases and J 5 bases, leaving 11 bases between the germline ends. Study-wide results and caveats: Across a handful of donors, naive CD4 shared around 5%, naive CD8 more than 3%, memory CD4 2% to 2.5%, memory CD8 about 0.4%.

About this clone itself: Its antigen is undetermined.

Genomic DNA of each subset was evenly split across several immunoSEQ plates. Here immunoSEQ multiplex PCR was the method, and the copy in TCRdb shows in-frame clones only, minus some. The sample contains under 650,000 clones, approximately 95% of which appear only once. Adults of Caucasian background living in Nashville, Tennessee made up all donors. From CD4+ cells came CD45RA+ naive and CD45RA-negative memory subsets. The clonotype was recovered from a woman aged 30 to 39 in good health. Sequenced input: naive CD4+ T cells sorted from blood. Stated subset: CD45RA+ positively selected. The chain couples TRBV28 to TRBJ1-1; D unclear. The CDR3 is CASTSPATEAFF. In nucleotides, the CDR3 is TGTGCCAGCACCTCTCCGGCGACTGAAGCTTTCTTT.